These T cell receptor beta chains were read from a single sample in a study of beta chain features in type 1 diabetes. Here immunoSEQ multiplex PCR was the method, and the copy in TCRdb shows in-frame clones only, minus some. The table shows a few hundred thousand clones, with approximately 15% occurring only once. The specimen sequenced was naive CD4+ T cells from blood. The receptors were sampled from a man in his thirties or forties with type 1 diabetes. Each CDR3 is given with its conserved first and last residue. D genes are given only for firm matches. A clone size is listed for some rows: how often the clone was seen (once, few, many), or a class if it is expanded.

v_call: TRBV21-1
d_call: .
clone_size: .
j_call: TRBJ2-3
cdr3_nt: TGTGCCAGCAGCAAAGCCCCGGGGGATACGCAGTATTTT
cdr3_aa: CASSKAPGDTQYF

v_call: TRBV29-1
d_call: .
clone_size: .
j_call: TRBJ2-3
cdr3_nt: TGCAGCGTCGGGGGGCGGGAGCGTGGTAGCACAGATACGCAGTATTTT
cdr3_aa: CSVGGRERGSTDTQYF

v_call: TRBV5-4
d_call: .
clone_size: few
j_call: TRBJ1-5
cdr3_nt: TGTGCCAGCAGCTTGATGGGGGCCGGGAGCAATCAGCCCCAGCATTTT
cdr3_aa: CASSLMGAGSNQPQHF

v_call: TRBV7-9
d_call: TRBD1
clone_size: .
j_call: TRBJ2-6
cdr3_nt: TGTGCCATCCCGGGACAGACCACTGGGGCCAACGTCCTGACTTTC
cdr3_aa: CAIPGQTTGANVLTF

v_call: TRBV5-1
d_call: .
clone_size: few
j_call: TRBJ1-6
cdr3_nt: TGCGCCAGCCGCGAGGGGACCGGAGGGACTTCACCCCTCCACTTT
cdr3_aa: CASREGTGGTSPLHF

v_call: TRBV5-4
d_call: TRBD2
clone_size: .
j_call: TRBJ2-1
cdr3_nt: TGTGCCAGCAGCTTGGGGGGACTAGCGGGGGAAAATGAGCAGTTCTTC
cdr3_aa: CASSLGGLAGENEQFF

v_call: TRBV30
d_call: TRBD1
clone_size: .
j_call: TRBJ1-1
cdr3_nt: TGTGCCTGGAGTGACAGGGGTTTGTTTAGCACTGAAGCTTTCTTT
cdr3_aa: CAWSDRGLFSTEAFF

v_call: TRBV7-9
d_call: .
clone_size: few
j_call: TRBJ1-1
cdr3_nt: TGTGCCAGCAGCTGGGGCAGGGAATTCGCTGAAGCTTTCTTT
cdr3_aa: CASSWGREFAEAFF

v_call: TRBV7-9
d_call: TRBD1
clone_size: .
j_call: TRBJ1-2
cdr3_nt: TGTGCCAGCAGCTTATCAGGGGGGAATGTACGAGGCTACACCTTC
cdr3_aa: CASSLSGGNVRGYTF

v_call: TRBV9
d_call: .
clone_size: .
j_call: TRBJ1-1
cdr3_nt: TGTGCCAGCAGCCTCGGAGGGTGGGTGGGCACTGAAGCTTTCTTT
cdr3_aa: CASSLGGWVGTEAFF

v_call: TRBV2
d_call: TRBD1
clone_size: .
j_call: TRBJ1-2
cdr3_nt: TGTGCCAGCAGACCGGCCGGGACAGCTTATGGCTACACCTTC
cdr3_aa: CASRPAGTAYGYTF

v_call: TRBV30
d_call: TRBD1
clone_size: few
j_call: TRBJ2-2
cdr3_nt: TGTGCCTGGAGTGTAGACAGGGGATCGGACACCGGGGAGCTGTTTTTT
cdr3_aa: CAWSVDRGSDTGELFF

v_call: TRBV5-1
d_call: .
clone_size: few
j_call: TRBJ1-1
cdr3_nt: TGCGCCAGCAGCTTGGACAAGAACACTGAAGCTTTCTTT
cdr3_aa: CASSLDKNTEAFF

v_call: TRBV6-5
d_call: TRBD2
clone_size: .
j_call: TRBJ2-1
cdr3_nt: TGTGCCAGCAGGGAGACTAGCCGATTCAATGAGCAGTTCTTC
cdr3_aa: CASRETSRFNEQFF

v_call: TRBV5-1
d_call: .
clone_size: .
j_call: TRBJ2-2
cdr3_nt: TGCGCCAGCAGCTTGGCCGGTAGTTTAAGCGGGGAGCTGTTTTTT
cdr3_aa: CASSLAGSLSGELFF

v_call: TRBV5-1
d_call: TRBD2
clone_size: .
j_call: TRBJ2-2
cdr3_nt: TGCGCCAGCAGCCGGGGGCGGCTAGCGGGTGGTACCGGGGAGCTGTTTTTT
cdr3_aa: CASSRGRLAGGTGELFF

v_call: TRBV18
d_call: .
clone_size: few
j_call: TRBJ1-5
cdr3_nt: TGTGCCAGCTCACCAGGTGGGGGGAATCAGCCCCAGCATTTT
cdr3_aa: CASSPGGGNQPQHF

v_call: TRBV7-9
d_call: .
clone_size: .
j_call: TRBJ1-2
cdr3_nt: TGTGCCAGCAGCTTTCTTGGGCAGACCTCCACCCGTTACACCTTC
cdr3_aa: CASSFLGQTSTRYTF

v_call: TRBV10-3
d_call: TRBD2
clone_size: few
j_call: TRBJ2-1
cdr3_nt: TGTGCCATCTCCTATCGGGAGGGTGAGCAGTTCTTC
cdr3_aa: CAISYREGEQFF

v_call: TRBV25-1
d_call: .
clone_size: .
j_call: TRBJ2-7
cdr3_nt: TGTGCCAGCGGCGGGGTGAGCTACGAGCAGTACTTC
cdr3_aa: CASGGVSYEQYF

v_call: TRBV30
d_call: TRBD2
clone_size: few
j_call: TRBJ2-1
cdr3_nt: TGTGCCTGGACCACCGGGACTAGCTTTGGGAATGAGCAGTTCTTC
cdr3_aa: CAWTTGTSFGNEQFF

v_call: TRBV6-1
d_call: .
clone_size: few
j_call: TRBJ2-4
cdr3_nt: TGTGCCAGCAGTGGAATCCCGGGGGTCTCCTCGAACATTCAGTACTTC
cdr3_aa: CASSGIPGVSSNIQYF

v_call: TRBV6-1
d_call: .
clone_size: few
j_call: TRBJ2-7
cdr3_nt: TGTGCCAGCAGTCGGTCCTACGAGCAGTACTTC
cdr3_aa: CASSRSYEQYF

v_call: TRBV7-2
d_call: .
clone_size: .
j_call: TRBJ1-5
cdr3_nt: TGTGCCAGCAGCCAGGGGACGGGAGGAGGTCAGCCCCAGCATTTT
cdr3_aa: CASSQGTGGGQPQHF

v_call: TRBV30
d_call: TRBD1
clone_size: .
j_call: TRBJ2-7
cdr3_nt: TGTGCCTGGAGTGTACTGGGACAGGGGGGCCACGAGCAGTACTTC
cdr3_aa: CAWSVLGQGGHEQYF

v_call: TRBV30
d_call: .
clone_size: .
j_call: TRBJ1-4
cdr3_nt: TGTGCCTGGAGTGTGGGGGGGCCTCCCACAACTAATGAAAAACTGTTTTTT
cdr3_aa: CAWSVGGPPTTNEKLFF

v_call: TRBV5-8
d_call: TRBD1
clone_size: .
j_call: TRBJ2-5
cdr3_nt: TGTGCCAGCAGCGGAAGACAGGGGGCGAGGGAGACCCAGTACTTC
cdr3_aa: CASSGRQGARETQYF

v_call: TRBV18
d_call: TRBD1
clone_size: .
j_call: TRBJ2-5
cdr3_nt: TGTGCCAGCTCACCTATGGGGACAGGCAATGGAGAGACCCAGTACTTC
cdr3_aa: CASSPMGTGNGETQYF

v_call: TRBV6-5
d_call: .
clone_size: few
j_call: TRBJ2-3
cdr3_nt: TGTGCCAGCAGTTACTCCCTAGCGAGTACAGATACGCAGTATTTT
cdr3_aa: CASSYSLASTDTQYF

v_call: TRBV18
d_call: .
clone_size: .
j_call: TRBJ2-7
cdr3_nt: TGTGCCAGCTCACCATTTGACAGCTTTGGCGTGCAGTACTTC
cdr3_aa: CASSPFDSFGVQYF

v_call: TRBV25-1
d_call: .
clone_size: .
j_call: TRBJ2-2
cdr3_nt: TGTGCCAGCAGTGAAAGGGGGGGGACTCACACCGGGGAGCTGTTTTTT
cdr3_aa: CASSERGGTHTGELFF

v_call: TRBV10-3
d_call: TRBD2
clone_size: few
j_call: TRBJ2-3
cdr3_nt: TGTGCCATCAGGTCTAGCGGGAGCCCAGATACGCAGTATTTT
cdr3_aa: CAIRSSGSPDTQYF

v_call: TRBV30
d_call: .
clone_size: .
j_call: TRBJ1-2
cdr3_nt: TGTGCCTGGAGTGAGTCCGTCGGGGGTTGGTATGGCTACACCTTC
cdr3_aa: CAWSESVGGWYGYTF

v_call: TRBV4-1
d_call: TRBD1
clone_size: few
j_call: TRBJ2-7
cdr3_nt: TGCGCCAGCAGCCAAGGAGGACAGGCCCAGCAGTACTTC
cdr3_aa: CASSQGGQAQQYF

v_call: TRBV5-1
d_call: TRBD1
clone_size: .
j_call: TRBJ1-1
cdr3_nt: TGCGCCAGCAGCTTGGAAGGGGGCGCCCTGAACACTGAAGCTTTCTTT
cdr3_aa: CASSLEGGALNTEAFF

v_call: TRBV4-1
d_call: TRBD2
clone_size: .
j_call: TRBJ2-3
cdr3_nt: TGCGCCAGCAGCCAAGGGGAACGACTAGCGGGGGGTTTGGATACGCAGTATTTT
cdr3_aa: CASSQGERLAGGLDTQYF

v_call: TRBV7-9
d_call: .
clone_size: few
j_call: TRBJ2-2
cdr3_nt: TGTGCCAGCAGCTCCAGGACTAACGTCGGGGAGCTGTTTTTT
cdr3_aa: CASSSRTNVGELFF

v_call: TRBV29-1
d_call: TRBD2
clone_size: few
j_call: TRBJ2-2
cdr3_nt: TGCAGCGTTTCGGGAGGGCTGGACACCGGGGAGCTGTTTTTT
cdr3_aa: CSVSGGLDTGELFF

v_call: TRBV19
d_call: TRBD1
clone_size: few
j_call: TRBJ1-2
cdr3_nt: TGTGCCAGTAGTCCACGGACAGGCGGCTACACCTTC
cdr3_aa: CASSPRTGGYTF

v_call: TRBV7-9
d_call: TRBD2
clone_size: few
j_call: TRBJ2-7
cdr3_nt: TGTGCCAATCACCCATTAGCGGGGAGCTCCTACGAGCAGTACTTC
cdr3_aa: CANHPLAGSSYEQYF

v_call: TRBV19
d_call: TRBD2
clone_size: few
j_call: TRBJ2-5
cdr3_nt: TGTGCCAGTAGAACTAGCGGGACCAGAAAGACCCAGTACTTC
cdr3_aa: CASRTSGTRKTQYF

v_call: TRBV6-6
d_call: .
clone_size: .
j_call: TRBJ2-3
cdr3_nt: TGTGCCAGCAGCTGGGCCAGTAGCACAGATACGCAGTATTTT
cdr3_aa: CASSWASSTDTQYF

v_call: TRBV9
d_call: TRBD1
clone_size: .
j_call: TRBJ1-1
cdr3_nt: TGTGCCAGCAGCGTCCGGACAGGGTCTGGAACTGAAGCTTTCTTT
cdr3_aa: CASSVRTGSGTEAFF

v_call: TRBV7-9
d_call: TRBD1
clone_size: few
j_call: TRBJ1-1
cdr3_nt: TGTGCCAGCAGTTTCGGACAGGCGGAAGCTTTCTTT
cdr3_aa: CASSFGQAEAFF

v_call: TRBV6-5
d_call: .
clone_size: .
j_call: TRBJ1-5
cdr3_nt: TGTGCCAGCAGTGACACCTATAGCAATCAGCCCCAGCATTTT
cdr3_aa: CASSDTYSNQPQHF

v_call: TRBV6-5
d_call: .
clone_size: .
j_call: TRBJ1-2
cdr3_nt: TGTGCCAGCAGTGACACCTTGGGCTACACCTTC
cdr3_aa: CASSDTLGYTF

v_call: TRBV21-1
d_call: .
clone_size: .
j_call: TRBJ2-7
cdr3_nt: TGTGCCAGCGCCAGGTCCTACGAGCAGTACTTC
cdr3_aa: CASARSYEQYF

v_call: TRBV5-1
d_call: .
clone_size: few
j_call: TRBJ1-1
cdr3_nt: TGCGCCAGCAGGCCCGGAGGGAACACTGAAGCTTTCTTT
cdr3_aa: CASRPGGNTEAFF

v_call: TRBV5-6
d_call: .
clone_size: few
j_call: TRBJ2-1
cdr3_nt: TGTGCCAGCAGCTTGGGGGGCAGGGTCTCCTACAATGAGCAGTTCTTC
cdr3_aa: CASSLGGRVSYNEQFF